This entry describes one TCR beta chain. Its antigen is not known. After constant-region reverse-primer amplification, full-length variable regions underwent semi-nested PCR with Nested Universal Primer A. TCRdb used MiXCR to reprocess the 5' RACE reads, holding one entry per CDR3 protein. Of about 46,000 distinct CDR3 sequences in the sample, around a quarter were seen once. Study results and limitations: Tumor memory CD4+ T cell TCR gene usage was found to cluster with blood and lymph node memory CD4+ cells and with lymph node naive CD4+ cells. Larger-cohort validation covered only one TCR beta V-J rearrangement. Greatest tumor Treg TCR overlap was with tumor naive CD4+ cells.

The sequenced sample was naive CD4+ T cells sorted from blood. Subset given: naive CD4+ T cells, CD4+CD45RA+CD25-. This receptor was identified in a female donor with breast cancer.

The CDR3 nucleotides read TGCGCCAGCAGCCGGATCCCGGGACAGGGGTTTGAGGGCTACACCTTC. It encodes CASSRIPGQGFEGYTF. The V gene is TRBV5-1, the J gene TRBJ1-2; 10 nucleotides align to TRBD1. V trimming: 4 bases; J trimming: 8 bases; junction bases outside the gene matches: 14. Looked up from germline, CDR1 is SGHRS and CDR2 is YFSETQ. This CDR3 has 16 amino acids.